This T cell receptor (beta chain) was profiled in a study of T cell repertoires in cytomegalovirus infection. As for the study in general: Both CMV infection and a matching HLA type were indicated by public TCR beta signatures. Points from the study as a whole: Clonotypes of TCR beta that were HLA-C-restricted and CMV-specific dominated the ex vivo response.

CDR1 and CDR2 (germline): MNHNS, SASEGT. The CDR3 contains 15 residues. V was clipped by 6 bases and J by 6 bases, with 21 bases between them. Turning to this clonotype: Its target is unknown.

MiXCR, applied by TCRdb to the reads, yields one record per CDR3 protein. This sample yields over 150,000 distinct CDR3 sequences, of which roughly a fifth are seen a single time; 2.5% to 3% belongs to the top ten. Sequencing was carried out using PBMCs. V usage is TRBV6-1 and J usage is TRBJ2-7; tentatively, D is TRBD2 (6 bases). This TCR was recovered from a human donor in good health (CMV status not recorded). Some clones in this sample may be carry-over from other donors' samples. CDR3 region: CASRPGGTTSGEQYF. In DNA form, the CDR3 reads TGTGCCAGCAGACCCGGGGGAACTACCTCCGGCGAGCAGTACTTC.